The TCR beta chain described here comes from a study of blood T cell repertoires in COVID-19. Across the whole study: T cells, B-cell-depleted T cells, or PBMCs provided the cDNA or gDNA that served as material.

Generated by immunoSEQ multiplex PCR, the TCRdb table keeps only in-frame clones and is missing some. This sample has approximately 240,000 clones, with roughly three quarters found just once. Trimming took off 10 bases at V and 11 bases at J, with 20 bases between the two ends. The CDR3 contains 12 residues. Germline V gives CDR1 ENHRY, CDR2 SYGVKD. V and J are TRBV10-3 and TRBJ1-1, with D possibly TRBD1 on 6 matching bases. This receptor was obtained from a woman aged 40 to 50 with active or convalescent COVID-19. Sequences were obtained from peripheral blood. The CDR3 nucleotides read TGTGCCAGCACAGGGATCGGAGGAGTGGCTTTCTTT. It codes for CASTGIGGVAFF.